This T cell receptor beta chain was identified during a study of blood T cell repertoires in COVID-19. Original processing notes: Reference gene primer amplification in the assay estimated nucleated cell counts. Sequenced by immunoSEQ multiplex PCR; TCRdb stores in-frame clones only, minus some. That table supplies the V and J calls and clone size; D and trimming were determined from the DNA. The sample yields about 200,000 clones, about 88% seen once. Trimming took 4 bases from V and 2 from J; bases not matched to a gene: 14. The CDR3 loop spans 20 amino acids. The germline gives CDR1 SGDLS, CDR2 YYNGEE.

The chain uses TRBV9 and TRBJ2-1; 14 bases are shared with TRBD2. What was sequenced was peripheral blood. The TCR was taken from a man aged 60 to 75 with acute or convalescent COVID-19. This CDR3 is CASSKTATSGGAGAYNEQFF. DNA of the CDR3: TGTGCCAGCAGCAAAACCGCGACTAGCGGGGGGGCAGGCGCCTACAATGAGCAGTTCTTC.